This T cell receptor (beta chain) was obtained from a study of blood T cell repertoires in COVID-19. Turning to the study itself: Donors in the United States, Italy and Spain gave samples during acute or convalescent COVID-19. The cDNA or gDNA used as material had been derived from T cells, B-cell-depleted T cells, or PBMCs.

CDR3 length: 17 amino acids. Germline values: CDR1 MDHEN, CDR2 SYDVKM. The V and J ends lost 4 bases and 0 bases, in that order; junction bases with no gene match: 6. In the original analysis: The authors estimated nucleated cell counts from reference gene primer amplification. TCRdb keeps only in-frame clones here, not all; method: immunoSEQ multiplex PCR. V and J calls plus clone size are reproduced from that table; the DNA served to infer D and trimming. The sample has under 200,000 clones, 86% seen once; the top ten hold approximately 11%. Enrolment of Seattle patients took place during active infection, and they were followed longitudinally.

The sequenced material came from peripheral blood. The sequence was obtained from a woman aged 55-70 years with COVID-19, enrolled during active disease. The rearrangement joins TRBV28 to TRBJ2-2; TRBD2 agrees at 9 bases. The CDR3 bases are TGTGCCAGCAGTTCCCATAGACTAGCGGCGAACACCGGGGAGCTGTTTTTT. This translates into CASSSHRLAANTGELFF. Looking up the rest from reference TRBV28 and TRBJ2-2 gives the full variable domain: DVKVTQSSRYLVKRTGEKVFLECVQDMDHENMFWYRQDPGLGLRLIYFSYDVKMKEKGDIPEGYSVSREKKERFSLILESASTNQTSMYLCASSSHRLAANTGELFFGEGSRLTVL.